Given below is one T cell receptor beta chain in context. This sample stems from a study of cytomegalovirus exposure and HLA in healthy donors. In germline, CDR1 is LNHDA, CDR2 SQIVND (reference sequence). With 6 bases removed from V and 4 bases from J, the gap between germline ends came to 13 bases. The CDR3 contains 15 residues. Assay: immunoSEQ multiplex PCR; the TCRdb copy retains only in-frame clones and omits some. The sample lists over 150,000 clones; roughly 90% were seen once. The sequence came from a man between 18 and 29 years old in good health and CMV-seropositive. This chain links TRBV19 with TRBJ1-6; D remains ambiguous. The sample taken for sequencing was PBMCs. The CDR3 loop is CASRPVRLYNSPLHF. CDR3 nucleotide sequence: TGTGCCAGTAGGCCCGTCAGGCTATATAATTCACCCCTCCACTTT.